One sample yielded the 27 T cell receptor beta chains listed below, sequenced in a study of shared clonotypes between healthy human individuals. TCRdb keeps only in-frame clones here, not all; method: immunoSEQ multiplex PCR. The table includes about 2.3 million clones, roughly 92% detected once. The sample taken for sequencing was naive CD4+ T cells from PBMCs. The sample's subset: CD45RA+ positively selected. All receptors come from a young man in good health. Some clones in this sample may be carry-over from other donors' samples.

About this clone itself: The sample holds other DNA sequences that translate to the same CDR3. V gene TRBV18 combines with J gene TRBJ1-1; 7 nucleotides match TRBD1. This CDR3 contains 13 residues. Germline values: CDR1 KGHSH, CDR2 LQKENI. The trim removed 2 bases at V and 4 bases at J, leaving 1 base unmatched. The CDR3 bases are TGTGCCAGCTCACCATGGACAGGCACTGAAGCTTTCTTT. The encoded protein is CASSPWTGTEAFF.

The chain uses TRBV5-6 and TRBJ2-1, with 8 positions matching TRBD1. CDR3 length: 15 amino acids. The V gene end was trimmed by 0 bases and the J gene end by 5 bases; junction bases not matched to a gene: 4. In germline, CDR1 is SGHDT, CDR2 YYEEEE. The CDR3 nucleotides are TGTGCCAGCAGCTTGGGGCCAGGGGGCCACAATGAGCAGTTCTTC. It encodes CASSLGPGGHNEQFF.

Turning to this clone: Other DNA sequences in the sample encode the same CDR3. The genes are TRBV28 and TRBJ2-5, with D tentatively TRBD1 (6 bases). Germline lookup yields CDR1 MDHEN and CDR2 SYDVKM. The CDR3 covers 12 residues. V was cut by 5 bases and J by 2 bases, with 6 bases left in between. The CDR3 nucleotides are TGTGCCAGCAGTCAGGGGCAAGAGACCCAGTACTTC. Its protein product is CASSQGQETQYF.

Concerning this clone: This sample also contains other DNA sequences that code for the same CDR3. The V gene is TRBV28, the J gene TRBJ1-2, with D possibly being TRBD1 (6 bases). The germline V gene encodes CDR1 MDHEN and CDR2 SYDVKM. V lost 3 bases to trimming and J lost 4 bases, with 9 bases between them. This CDR3 is 13 amino acids long. As DNA, the CDR3 is TGTGCCAGCAGTTTTCCGGGGGCCTATGGCTACACCTTC. Protein sequence: CASSFPGAYGYTF.

To note about this clone: The sample contains more than one DNA sequence encoding this CDR3. The chain employs TRBV20-1 and TRBJ2-7, with D uncertain. CDR1 and CDR2 from the germline V gene are DFQATT and SNEGSKA (reference sequence). The CDR3 is 11 residues long. The V gene lost 5 bases and the J gene lost 2 bases, with 7 bases spanning the gap. The CDR3 coding sequence is TGCAGTGCTGCCCGCACCTACGAGCAGTACTTC. Protein: CSAARTYEQYF.

The gene calls are TRBV7-2 and TRBJ1-2; 8 bases fit TRBD1. Trimming took 1 base from V and 4 from J; bases not matched to a gene: 5. The CDR3 runs 15 residues. CDR1 SGHTA and CDR2 FQGNSA come from the germline V gene. CDR3 in amino acids: CASSLGQGLGYGYTF. The CDR3 DNA follows: TGTGCCAGCAGCTTAGGACAGGGGCTCGGCTATGGCTACACCTTC.

The chain combines TRBV19 with TRBJ2-7; no definite D call. The germline V and J ends were trimmed by 9 bases and 7 bases, with 13 bases remaining between them. In germline, CDR1 is LNHDA, CDR2 SQIVND (reference sequence). CDR3 size: 11 residues. The CDR3 DNA reads TGTGCCAGCGGAGTAAGAGGAGAGCAGTACTTC. Amino acids: CASGVRGEQYF.

Notes on this clone: The same CDR3 can be traced to other DNA sequences in this sample. The chain joins TRBV18 to TRBJ2-5; no reliable D call. CDR1 and CDR2 (germline): KGHSH, LQKENI. The CDR3 consists of 14 residues. Trimming left V 3 bases short and J 1 base short, with 9 bases between. The CDR3 spells CASSPVGSQETQYF. For the CDR3, the DNA is TGTGCCAGCTCACCGGTGGGGTCCCAAGAGACCCAGTACTTC.

V and J are TRBV9 and TRBJ1-1; 11 bases map to TRBD1. Germline V gene data show CDR1 as SGDLS and CDR2 as YYNGEE. The CDR3 runs 15 residues. Trimming at V came to 5 bases and at J to 5 bases, leaving 8 bases not matched to a gene. CDR3 amino acids: CASRRTGGAETEAFF. The DNA for the CDR3 is TGTGCCAGCAGAAGGACAGGGGGCGCGGAGACTGAAGCTTTCTTT.

This clone was detected only once. CDR3 sequence: CASSLGSGNRFF. In nucleotides, the CDR3 is TGTGCCAGCAGTTTAGGCAGCGGGAATCGTTTCTTT. This chain connects TRBV28 to TRBJ1-1, with no clear D. Germline V CDR1 and CDR2: MDHEN, SYDVKM. V was trimmed by 2 bases and J by 13 bases, leaving 14 bases between them. CDR3 length: 12 residues.

The V and J genes are TRBV5-1 and TRBJ2-7; 9 bases are a match to TRBD1. Per the germline V gene, CDR1 is SGHRS and CDR2 is YFSETQ. J lost 2 bases, V lost 1 base, and 10 bases had no gene match. The CDR3 is made up of 17 amino acids. The CDR3 nucleotides read TGCGCCAGCAGCTTGTCGCCCGGGACAGGGTTTACCTACGAGCAGTACTTC. Translated, it gives CASSLSPGTGFTYEQYF.

This sequence joins TRBV6-1 and TRBJ1-1; weak D call: TRBD1 (5 bases). The CDR3 has 13 amino acids. V was clipped by 4 bases and J by 4 bases, with 10 bases between them. Germline lookup yields CDR1 MNHNS and CDR2 SASEGT. The CDR3 coding sequence is TGTGCCAGCAGTGGAATGAGGGGCACTGAAGCTTTCTTT. Translating gives CASSGMRGTEAFF.

The chain carries TRBV28 and TRBJ1-1; tentative D call: TRBD1 (5 bases). Trimming left V 3 bases short and J 4 bases short, with 12 bases between. This CDR3 spans 14 amino acids. Germline-derived CDR1 and CDR2 are MDHEN and SYDVKM. The CDR3 DNA is TGTGCCAGCAGTTTGAACCAGGGTTTCACTGAAGCTTTCTTT. It codes for CASSLNQGFTEAFF.

The CDR3 sequence: CASSPLHRNTGELFF. The CDR3 coding sequence is TGCGCCAGCAGCCCCCTTCACAGGAACACCGGGGAGCTGTTTTTT. This chain connects TRBV4-3 to TRBJ2-2, with D unresolved. Per the germline V gene, CDR1 is LGHNA and CDR2 is YSLEER. Trimming removed 4 bases from V and 1 base from J, with 10 bases in between. The CDR3 totals 15 residues.

CDR3 nucleotide sequence: TGTGCCAGCAGCTTACTGGCGCAGACGGGAGGCTATGGCTACACCTTC. This codes for CASSLLAQTGGYGYTF. This rearrangement joins TRBV7-8 to TRBJ1-2, with D hard to call. CDR3 length: 16 amino acids. CDR1 and CDR2 (germline): SGHVS, FQNEAQ. V was cut by 2 bases and J by 4 bases, with 17 bases left in between.

V and J are TRBV18 and TRBJ2-3; TRBD2 agrees at 12 bases. This CDR3 has 19 residues. Germline V gives CDR1 KGHSH, CDR2 LQKENI. With V trimmed by 6 bases and J by 8 bases, 21 bases remained unmatched. Here the CDR3 reads CASSKNHGSTSGSEGTQYF. The CDR3 DNA reads as TGTGCCAGCTCCAAAAATCATGGATCGACTAGCGGGAGTGAGGGTACGCAGTATTTT.

This clone has only a few counts. The chain employs TRBV9 and TRBJ1-2, with 11 positions matching TRBD1. Germline assignment: CDR1 SGDLS and CDR2 YYNGEE. This CDR3 contains 15 residues. V shed 0 bases and J 4 bases; nucleotides not matched to a gene: 2. The CDR3 DNA reads as TGTGCCAGCAGCGTAGAGGGACAGGGGGGCTATGGCTACACCTTC. It encodes CASSVEGQGGYGYTF.

The chain employs TRBV27 and TRBJ2-3; the D is unclear. This CDR3 spans 14 amino acids. Germline V lookup: CDR1 MNHEY, CDR2 SMNVEV (reference sequence). The ends were cut back, 4 bases at V and 0 bases at J, with 8 bases in the middle. CDR3 DNA: TGTGCCAGCAGTTCCCCCTCTAGCACAGATACGCAGTATTTT. It encodes CASSSPSSTDTQYF.

A note on this clone: Other DNA variants within this sample encode the same CDR3. J is TRBJ2-3 and V is TRBV7-2, with D unclear. With 3 bases removed from V and 0 bases from J, the gap between germline ends came to 4 bases. Germline CDR1 and CDR2: SGHTA and FQGNSA. CDR3 length equals 13 residues. The CDR3: CASSFPSTDTQYF. The CDR3, as DNA: TGTGCCAGCAGCTTCCCGAGCACAGATACGCAGTATTTT.

The chain employs TRBV6-1 and TRBJ1-6; possibly TRBD1 for D (5 bases). The V gene's germline CDR1 is MNHNS and CDR2 SASEGT. The CDR3 length is 17 residues. The V and J ends lost 4 bases and 7 bases respectively, with 20 bases between them. The DNA of the CDR3 is TGTGCCAGCAGTGTGAATAGAGGGCCAGGGAGGAATTCACCCCTCCACTTT. Translating it yields CASSVNRGPGRNSPLHF.

This clone showed up just once. The chain links TRBV4-3 to TRBJ2-1; no clear D gene. Per the germline V gene, CDR1 is LGHNA and CDR2 is YSLEER. V was clipped by 0 bases and J by 9 bases, with 6 bases between them. The CDR3 length is 12 residues. Here the CDR3 DNA reads TGCGCCAGCAGCCAAGATGTAGGTGAGCAGTTCTTC. As protein: CASSQDVGEQFF.

CDR3 amino acids: CSVRDGSTDTQYF. CDR3 DNA: TGCAGCGTTAGGGACGGCAGCACAGATACGCAGTATTTT. The chain is built from TRBV29-1 and TRBJ2-3, with D tentatively TRBD1 or TRBD2 (5 bases each). Germline-derived CDR1 and CDR2 are SQVTM and ANQGSEA. CDR3 length equals 13 residues. V lost 5 bases and J lost 0, with 9 bases in between.

This clone was seen once. V gene TRBV18 combines with J gene TRBJ2-3; D may be TRBD1 or TRBD2 (5 bases each). Germline V gives CDR1 KGHSH, CDR2 LQKENI. V shed 2 bases and J shed 3 bases, with 15 bases lying between them. The CDR3 runs to 16 residues. The CDR3 DNA follows: TGTGCCAGCTCACCAGACAAGGGGACGAGGACAGATACGCAGTATTTT. It is translated as CASSPDKGTRTDTQYF.

Concerning this clone: The same CDR3 can be traced to other DNA sequences in this sample. The chain couples TRBV5-1 to TRBJ2-7; either TRBD1 or TRBD2 may fit D (5 bases each). CDR3 length: 14 residues. V dropped 4 bases and J dropped 0 bases, with 11 bases sitting between them. CDR1 and CDR2 from the germline V gene are SGHRS and YFSETQ. This CDR3 reads CASSRDGSSYEQYF. The CDR3 nucleotides are TGCGCCAGCAGCCGGGACGGTAGCTCCTACGAGCAGTACTTC. Together with reference TRBV5-1 and TRBJ2-7, the CDR3 gives the full variable domain: KAGVTQTPRYLIKTRGQQVTLSCSPISGHRSVSWYQQTPGQGLQFLFEYFSETQRNKGNFPGRFSGRQFSNSRSEMNVSTLELGDSALYLCASSRDGSSYEQYFGPGTRLTVT.

This clone was seen only a few times. Distinct nucleotide sequences in the sample also encode this CDR3. This sequence joins TRBV2 and TRBJ1-1; TRBD1 might be the D (5 bases). The germline gives CDR1 SNHLY, CDR2 FYNNEI. The CDR3 loop spans 13 amino acids. The V end was cut by 5 bases, the J end by 1 base, with 8 bases between. The CDR3: CASSSDTNTEAFF. In nucleotides, the CDR3 is TGTGCCAGCAGTTCGGACACGAACACTGAAGCTTTCTTT.

The chain carries TRBV5-1 and TRBJ2-7; 10 bases fit TRBD2. V gave up 3 bases and J gave up 2 bases; unmatched junction bases: 11. Germline CDR1 reads SGHRS; CDR2 reads YFSETQ. The CDR3 totals 17 residues. CDR3 bases: TGCGCCAGCAGCTCGGCTGTTAAAGCGGGAGGGCCCTACGAGCAGTACTTC. This encodes CASSSAVKAGGPYEQYF.

The V gene is TRBV21-1, the J gene TRBJ1-1. TRBV21-1 is described as a pseudogene. The CDR3 is 12 residues long. CDR3: CASTDLNTEAFF. The CDR3 nucleotides are TGTGCCAGCACCGATCTTAACACTGAAGCTTTCTTT.